This T cell receptor beta chain was identified in a study of cytomegalovirus exposure and HLA in healthy donors. Each donor was healthy, and each was a bone marrow donor. The V gene's germline CDR1 is SQVTM and CDR2 ANQGSEA. Trimming stripped 3 bases from V and 9 bases from J, with 11 bases between. CDR3 length equals 11 residues. PCR involved 60 Vbeta and 13 Jbeta primers. The assay was immunoSEQ multiplex PCR, and TCRdb's table has in-frame clones only and misses some. The sample holds fewer than 150,000 clones, over 60% seen once. V gene TRBV29-1 combines with J gene TRBJ1-1; D remains ambiguous. The specimen sequenced was PBMCs. This sequence originates from a woman between 45 and 65 years old in good health and CMV-seronegative. CDR3 residues: CSVDATVKAFF. The CDR3 bases are TGCAGCGTTGATGCGACTGTTAAAGCTTTCTTT.